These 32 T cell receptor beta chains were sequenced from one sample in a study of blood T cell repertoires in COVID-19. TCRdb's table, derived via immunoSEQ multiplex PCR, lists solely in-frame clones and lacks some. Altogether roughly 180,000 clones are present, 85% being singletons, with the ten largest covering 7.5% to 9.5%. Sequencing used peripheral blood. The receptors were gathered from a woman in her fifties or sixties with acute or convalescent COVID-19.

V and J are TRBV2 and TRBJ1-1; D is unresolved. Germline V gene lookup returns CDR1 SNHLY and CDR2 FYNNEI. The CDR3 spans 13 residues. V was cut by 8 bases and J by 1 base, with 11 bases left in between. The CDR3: CASALNWNTEAFF. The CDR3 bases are TGTGCCAGCGCATTGAACTGGAACACTGAAGCTTTCTTT.

The CDR3 sequence: CASSRGGGLVYGYTF. The CDR3 DNA follows: TGTGCCAGCAGTCGAGGGGGGGGCCTTGTCTATGGCTACACCTTC. This chain joins TRBV6-5 and TRBJ1-2, with TRBD1 as a possible D gene (6 bases). V was cut by 5 bases and J by 4 bases, with 17 bases left in between. This CDR3 comprises 15 residues. The V gene's germline CDR1 is MNHEY and CDR2 SVGAGI.

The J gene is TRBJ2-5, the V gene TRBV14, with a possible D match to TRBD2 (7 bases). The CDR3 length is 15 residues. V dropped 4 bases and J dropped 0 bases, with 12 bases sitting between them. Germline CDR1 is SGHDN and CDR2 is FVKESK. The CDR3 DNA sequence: TGTGCCAGCAGCCTGGGGGGGCAGTACCAAGAGACCCAGTACTTC. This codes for CASSLGGQYQETQYF.

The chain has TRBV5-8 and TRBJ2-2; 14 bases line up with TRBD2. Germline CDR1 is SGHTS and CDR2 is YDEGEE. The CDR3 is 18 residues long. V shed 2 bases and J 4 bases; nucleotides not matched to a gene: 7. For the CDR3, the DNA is TGTGCCAGCAGCTTACTCGGACTAGCGGGAGGAGGCACCGGGGAGCTGTTTTTT. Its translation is CASSLLGLAGGGTGELFF.

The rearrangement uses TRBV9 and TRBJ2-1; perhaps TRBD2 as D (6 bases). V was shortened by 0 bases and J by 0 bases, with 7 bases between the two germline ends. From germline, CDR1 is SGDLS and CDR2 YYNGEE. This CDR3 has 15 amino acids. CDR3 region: CASSVVGSSYNEQFF. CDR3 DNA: TGTGCCAGCAGCGTAGTCGGGAGCTCCTACAATGAGCAGTTCTTC. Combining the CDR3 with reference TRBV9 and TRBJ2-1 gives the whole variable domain DSGVTQTPKHLITATGQRVTLRCSPRSGDLSVYWYQQSLDQGLQFLIQYYNGEERAKGNILERFSAQQFPDLHSELNLSSLELGDSALYFCASSVVGSSYNEQFFGPGTRLTVL.

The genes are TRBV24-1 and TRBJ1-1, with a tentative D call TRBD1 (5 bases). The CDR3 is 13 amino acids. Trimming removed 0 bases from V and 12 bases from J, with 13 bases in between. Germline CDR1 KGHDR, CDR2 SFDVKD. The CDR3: CATSDLNQGTSFF. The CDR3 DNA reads TGTGCCACCAGTGATTTGAACCAGGGTACGTCTTTCTTT.

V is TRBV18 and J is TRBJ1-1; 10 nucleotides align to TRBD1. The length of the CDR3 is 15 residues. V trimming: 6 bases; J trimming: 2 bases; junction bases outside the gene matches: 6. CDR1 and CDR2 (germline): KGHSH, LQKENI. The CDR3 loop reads CASSMTGGENTEAFF. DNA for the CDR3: TGTGCCAGCTCCATGACAGGGGGCGAAAACACTGAAGCTTTCTTT.

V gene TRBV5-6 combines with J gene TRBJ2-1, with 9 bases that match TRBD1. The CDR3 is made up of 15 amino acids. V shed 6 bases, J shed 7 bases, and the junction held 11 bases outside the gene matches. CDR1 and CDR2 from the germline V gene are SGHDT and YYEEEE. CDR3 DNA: TGTGCCAGCATTTTGAGCGGGACAGGGCGGAATGAGCAGTTCTTC. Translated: CASILSGTGRNEQFF.

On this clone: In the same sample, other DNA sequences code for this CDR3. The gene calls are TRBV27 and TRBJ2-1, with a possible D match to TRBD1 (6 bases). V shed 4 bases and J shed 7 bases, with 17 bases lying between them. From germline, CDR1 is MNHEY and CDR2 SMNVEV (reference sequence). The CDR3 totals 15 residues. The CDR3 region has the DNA TGTGCCAGCAGTTCCGTCCTATACAGGGATAATGAGCAGTTCTTC. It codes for CASSSVLYRDNEQFF.

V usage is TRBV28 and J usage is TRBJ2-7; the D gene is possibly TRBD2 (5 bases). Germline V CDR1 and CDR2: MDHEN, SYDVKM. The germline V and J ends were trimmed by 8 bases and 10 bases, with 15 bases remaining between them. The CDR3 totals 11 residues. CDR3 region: CASHSRVGQYF. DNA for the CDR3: TGTGCCAGCCACTCGAGGGTCGGACAGTACTTC.

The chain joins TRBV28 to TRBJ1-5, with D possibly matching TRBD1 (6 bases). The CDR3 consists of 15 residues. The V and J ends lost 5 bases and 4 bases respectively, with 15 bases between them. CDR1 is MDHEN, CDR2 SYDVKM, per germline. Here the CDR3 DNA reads TGTGCCAGCAGTCTTCAGGGGATGAGGAATCAGCCCCAGCATTTT. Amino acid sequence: CASSLQGMRNQPQHF.

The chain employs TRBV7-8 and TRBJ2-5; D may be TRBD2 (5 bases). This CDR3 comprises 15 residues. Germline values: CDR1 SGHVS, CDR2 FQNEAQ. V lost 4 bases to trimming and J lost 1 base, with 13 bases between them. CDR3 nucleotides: TGTGCCAGCAGCTACCGGGAACCACTCCAAGAGACCCAGTACTTC. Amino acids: CASSYREPLQETQYF.

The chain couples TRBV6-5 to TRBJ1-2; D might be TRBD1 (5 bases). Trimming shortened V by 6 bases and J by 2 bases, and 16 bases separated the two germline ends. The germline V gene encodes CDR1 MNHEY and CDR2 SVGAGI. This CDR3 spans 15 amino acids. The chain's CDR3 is CASSPGPGVNYGYTF. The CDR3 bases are TGTGCCAGCAGCCCGGGCCCGGGGGTAAACTATGGCTACACCTTC.

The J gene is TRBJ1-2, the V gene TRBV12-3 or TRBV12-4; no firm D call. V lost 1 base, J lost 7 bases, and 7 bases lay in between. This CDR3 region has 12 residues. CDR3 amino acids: CASSLGRGGYTF. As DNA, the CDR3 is TGTGCCAGCAGTTTAGGACGAGGTGGCTACACCTTC.

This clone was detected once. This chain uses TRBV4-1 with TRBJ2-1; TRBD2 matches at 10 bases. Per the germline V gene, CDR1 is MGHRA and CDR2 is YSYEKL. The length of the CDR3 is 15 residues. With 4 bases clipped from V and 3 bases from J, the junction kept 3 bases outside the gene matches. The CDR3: CASSPSGSDYNEQFF. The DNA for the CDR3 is TGCGCCAGCAGCCCTAGCGGGAGTGACTACAATGAGCAGTTCTTC.

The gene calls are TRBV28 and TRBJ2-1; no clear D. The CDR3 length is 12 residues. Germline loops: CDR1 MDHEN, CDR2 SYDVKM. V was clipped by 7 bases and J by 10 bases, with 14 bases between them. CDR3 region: CASTFKLGEQFF. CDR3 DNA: TGTGCCAGCACCTTTAAGCTGGGCGAGCAGTTCTTC.

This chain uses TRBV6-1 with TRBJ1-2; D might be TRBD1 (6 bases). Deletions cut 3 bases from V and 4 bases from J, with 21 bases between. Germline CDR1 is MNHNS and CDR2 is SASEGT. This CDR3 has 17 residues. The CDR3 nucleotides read TGTGCCAGCAGTGAGCTCTACAACAGGGTTTTCACCTATGGCTACACCTTC. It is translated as CASSELYNRVFTYGYTF.

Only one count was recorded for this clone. The chain's CDR3 is CSARLAGAGEQYF. In nucleotides, the CDR3 is TGCAGCGCCCGACTAGCGGGAGCTGGGGAGCAGTACTTC. The chain combines TRBV29-1 with TRBJ2-7, with TRBD2 matching over 12 bases. Germline CDR1 is SQVTM and CDR2 is ANQGSEA. J was trimmed by 7 bases and V by 7 bases; bases with no gene match: 8. The CDR3 contains 13 residues.

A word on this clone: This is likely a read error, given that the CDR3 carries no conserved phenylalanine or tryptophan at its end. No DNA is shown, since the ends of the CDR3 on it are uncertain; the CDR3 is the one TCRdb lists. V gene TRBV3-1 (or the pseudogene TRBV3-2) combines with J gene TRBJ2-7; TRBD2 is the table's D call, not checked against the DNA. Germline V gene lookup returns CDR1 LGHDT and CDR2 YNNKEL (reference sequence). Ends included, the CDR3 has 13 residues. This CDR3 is CASSQGTGGPAAS.

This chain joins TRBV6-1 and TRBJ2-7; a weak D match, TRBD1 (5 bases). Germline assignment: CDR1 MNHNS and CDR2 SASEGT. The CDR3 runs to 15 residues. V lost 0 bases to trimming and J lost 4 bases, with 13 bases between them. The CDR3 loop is CASSEASGAVYEQYF. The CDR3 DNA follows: TGTGCCAGCAGTGAAGCGTCTGGGGCGGTTTACGAGCAGTACTTC.

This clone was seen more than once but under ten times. The CDR3: CASGTGGSGEQYF. CDR3 nucleotide sequence: TGTGCCAGTGGGACAGGGGGAAGTGGCGAGCAGTACTTC. The chain is built from TRBV2 and TRBJ2-7, with TRBD1 matching over 11 bases. The CDR3 contains 13 residues. The germline V gene has CDR1 SNHLY and CDR2 FYNNEI. V lost 9 bases and J lost 6; bases outside the gene matches: 7. Using reference TRBV2 and TRBJ2-7 for the parts outside the CDR3, the full variable domain is EPEVTQTPSHQVTQMGQEVILRCVPISNHLYFYWYRQILGQKVEFLVSFYNNEISEKSEIFDDQFSVERPDGSNFTLKIRSTKLEDSAMYFCASGTGGSGEQYFGPGTRLTVT.

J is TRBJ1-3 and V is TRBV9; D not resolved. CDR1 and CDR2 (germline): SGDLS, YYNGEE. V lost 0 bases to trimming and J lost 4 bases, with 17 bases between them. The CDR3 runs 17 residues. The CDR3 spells CASSVELWEDSGNTIYF. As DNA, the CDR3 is TGTGCCAGCAGCGTAGAACTCTGGGAGGACTCGGGAAACACCATATATTTT.

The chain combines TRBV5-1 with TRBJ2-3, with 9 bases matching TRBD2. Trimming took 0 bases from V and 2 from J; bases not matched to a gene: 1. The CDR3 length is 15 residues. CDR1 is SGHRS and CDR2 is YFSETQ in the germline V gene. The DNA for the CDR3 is TGCGCCAGCAGCTTGGTAGCGGGAGTCACAGATACGCAGTATTTT. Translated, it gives CASSLVAGVTDTQYF.

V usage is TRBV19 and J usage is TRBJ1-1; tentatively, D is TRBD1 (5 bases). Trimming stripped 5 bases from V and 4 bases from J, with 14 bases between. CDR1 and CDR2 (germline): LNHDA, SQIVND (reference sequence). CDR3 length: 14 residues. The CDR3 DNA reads TGTGCCAGTAGTCCCGGGGGGGGAGTCACTGAAGCTTTCTTT. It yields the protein CASSPGGGVTEAFF.

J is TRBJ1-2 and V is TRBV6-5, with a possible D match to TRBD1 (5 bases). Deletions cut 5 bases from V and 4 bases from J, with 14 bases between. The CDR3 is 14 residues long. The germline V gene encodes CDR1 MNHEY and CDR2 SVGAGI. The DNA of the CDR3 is TGTGCCAGCAGTCCGTATGGCCAGGGCTATGGCTACACCTTC. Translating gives CASSPYGQGYGYTF.

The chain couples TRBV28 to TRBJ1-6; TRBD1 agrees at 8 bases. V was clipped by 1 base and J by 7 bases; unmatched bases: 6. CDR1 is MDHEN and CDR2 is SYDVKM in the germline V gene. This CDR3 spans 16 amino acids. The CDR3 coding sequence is TGTGCCAGCAGTTTATCAGGGACAGGCCTAAATTCACCCCTCCACTTT. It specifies CASSLSGTGLNSPLHF.

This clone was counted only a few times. The DNA for the CDR3 is TGCAGTGCTAGTCCGGGGGGGGGAAGCAATCAGCCCCAGCATTTT. This codes for CSASPGGGSNQPQHF. The rearrangement uses TRBV20-1 and TRBJ1-5, with D possibly TRBD1 on 5 matching bases. The V and J ends lost 3 bases and 1 base respectively, with 13 bases between them. This CDR3 contains 15 residues. Looked up from germline, CDR1 is DFQATT and CDR2 is SNEGSKA (reference sequence).

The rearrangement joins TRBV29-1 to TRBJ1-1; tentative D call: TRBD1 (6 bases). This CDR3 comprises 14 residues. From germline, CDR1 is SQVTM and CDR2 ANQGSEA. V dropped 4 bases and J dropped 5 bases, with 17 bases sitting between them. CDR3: CSVGLGQGRTEAFF. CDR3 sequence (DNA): TGCAGCGTTGGCCTGGGGCAGGGGCGGACTGAAGCTTTCTTT. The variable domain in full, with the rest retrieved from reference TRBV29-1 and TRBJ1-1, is SAVISQKPSRDICQRGTSLTIQCQVDSQVTMMFWYRQQPGQSLTLIATANQGSEATYESGFVIDKFPISRPNLTFSTLTVSNMSPEDSSIYLCSVGLGQGRTEAFFGQGTRLTVV.

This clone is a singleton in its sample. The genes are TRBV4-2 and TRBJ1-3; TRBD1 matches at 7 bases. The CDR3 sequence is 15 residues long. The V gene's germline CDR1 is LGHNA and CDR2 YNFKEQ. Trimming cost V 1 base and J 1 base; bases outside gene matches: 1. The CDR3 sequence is CASSQAGGSGNTIYF. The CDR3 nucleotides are TGTGCCAGCAGCCAAGCAGGGGGGTCTGGAAACACCATATATTTT.

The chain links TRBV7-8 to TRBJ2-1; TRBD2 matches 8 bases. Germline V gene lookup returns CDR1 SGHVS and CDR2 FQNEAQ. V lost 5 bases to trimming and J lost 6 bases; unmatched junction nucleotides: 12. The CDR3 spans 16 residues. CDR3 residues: CASSRGLVAGFNEQFF. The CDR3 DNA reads TGTGCCAGCAGCCGAGGGTTAGTAGCGGGGTTCAATGAGCAGTTCTTC. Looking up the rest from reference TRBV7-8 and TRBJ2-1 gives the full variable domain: GAGVSQSPRYKVAKRGQDVALRCDPISGHVSLFWYQQALGQGPEFLTYFQNEAQLDKSGLPSDRFFAERPEGSVSTLKIQRTQQEDSAVYLCASSRGLVAGFNEQFFGPGTRLTVL.

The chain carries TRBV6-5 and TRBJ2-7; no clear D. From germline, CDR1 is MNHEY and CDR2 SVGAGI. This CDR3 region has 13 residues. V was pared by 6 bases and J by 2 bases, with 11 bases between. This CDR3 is CASSLSFPYEQYF. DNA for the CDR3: TGTGCCAGCAGCCTCTCCTTTCCCTACGAGCAGTACTTC.

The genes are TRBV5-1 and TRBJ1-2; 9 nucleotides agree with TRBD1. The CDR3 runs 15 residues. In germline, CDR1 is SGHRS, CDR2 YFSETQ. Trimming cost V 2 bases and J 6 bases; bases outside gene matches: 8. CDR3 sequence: CASSFTGGSGNGYTF. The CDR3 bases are TGCGCCAGCAGCTTTACAGGGGGCAGTGGGAATGGCTACACCTTC.